This T cell receptor beta chain was recorded in a study of T cells after somatic rescue of genetic block. Trimming took off 7 bases at V and 0 bases at J, with 18 bases between the two ends. This CDR3 spans 17 amino acids. Per germline, CDR1 SEHNR and CDR2 FQNEAQ (reference sequence). Sequenced by immunoSEQ multiplex PCR; TCRdb stores in-frame clones only, minus some. The data show 95,000 to 120,000 clones, around nine tenths seen once. The chain uses TRBV7-9 and TRBJ1-4; D remains ambiguous. The sample consisted of peripheral blood mononuclear cells (PBMCs). This sequence originates from a woman aged 18-35 years. The CDR3 sequence: CASTPNLAIATNEKLFF. The CDR3, as DNA: TGTGCCAGCACCCCGAATCTGGCAATTGCAACTAATGAAAAACTGTTTTTT. The complete variable domain, with remaining parts taken from reference TRBV7-9 and TRBJ1-4, reads DTGVSQNPRHKITKRGQNVTFRCDPISEHNRLYWYRQTLGQGPEFLTYFQNEAQLEKSRLLSDRFSAERPKGSFSTLEIQRTEQGDSAMYLCASTPNLAIATNEKLFFGSGTQLSVL.